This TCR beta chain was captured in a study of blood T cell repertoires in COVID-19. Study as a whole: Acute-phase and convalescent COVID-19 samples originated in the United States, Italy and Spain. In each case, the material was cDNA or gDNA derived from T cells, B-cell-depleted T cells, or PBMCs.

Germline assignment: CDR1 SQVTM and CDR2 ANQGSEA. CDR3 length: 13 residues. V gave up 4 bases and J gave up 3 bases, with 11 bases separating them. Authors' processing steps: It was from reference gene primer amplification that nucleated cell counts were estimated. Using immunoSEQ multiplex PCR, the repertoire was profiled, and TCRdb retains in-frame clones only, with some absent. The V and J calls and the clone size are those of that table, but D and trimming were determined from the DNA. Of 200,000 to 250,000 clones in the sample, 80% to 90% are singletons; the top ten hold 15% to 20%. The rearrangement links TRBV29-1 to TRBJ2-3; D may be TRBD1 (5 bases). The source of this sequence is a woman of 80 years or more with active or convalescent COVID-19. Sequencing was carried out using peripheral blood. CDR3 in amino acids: CSVVGRATDTQYF. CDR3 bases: TGCAGCGTTGTTGGCAGGGCGACAGATACGCAGTATTTT.